This section outlines one T cell receptor (beta chain) sequence together with its context. The data originate from a study of blood T cell repertoires in COVID-19. Background on the study: The analysed material was cDNA or gDNA that came from T cells, B-cell-depleted T cells, or PBMCs.

Here immunoSEQ multiplex PCR was the method, and the copy in TCRdb shows in-frame clones only, minus some. Among some 100,000 clones listed, roughly 84% were seen once. The CDR3 has 14 residues. Germline trimming cut 3 bases from V and 5 bases from J; bases unmatched to any gene: 6. Per germline, CDR1 DFQATT and CDR2 SNEGSKA (reference sequence). This rearrangement joins TRBV20-1 to TRBJ2-2; 7 bases match TRBD2. This clonotype originated in an older woman with acute or convalescent COVID-19. The source material was peripheral blood. The CDR3 nucleotides are TGCAGTGCTAGTGCTAGCGGAGTTACCGGGGAGCTGTTTTTT. As protein: CSASASGVTGELFF.